The clone carrying this T cell receptor (beta chain) was picked up one time. V trimming: 7 bases; J trimming: 10 bases; junction bases outside the gene matches: 12. This CDR3 has 13 amino acids. CDR1 is SGHTA and CDR2 is FQGNSA in the germline V gene. The sample belongs to a study of blood T cells in healthy people across ages. Primers used in a second PCR of about 7 to 11 cycles were a sample-barcoded 5' primer and a J-beta primer mix. MiXCR was run by TCRdb on the 5' RACE reads, yielding one entry per CDR3 protein. The table shows 710,000 or so distinct CDR3 sequences, with around a fifth occurring only once.

The source of this sequence is a man in his 70s in good health. The sequenced sample consisted of blood. The J gene is TRBJ1-2, the V gene TRBV7-2; 7 nucleotides align to TRBD1. CDR3: CASTNPGGLLYTF. CDR3 DNA sequence: TGTGCCAGCACCAACCCAGGGGGGCTCCTCTACACCTTC.